This T cell receptor (beta chain) was identified during a study of CD8+ T cells in alopecia areata. TCR sequencing used cDNA made by reverse transcription of extracted RNA. Clones were read by immunoSEQ multiplex PCR, and TCRdb kept only the in-frame ones, dropping some. The table includes 140,000 to 150,000 clones, about 60% detected once. As part of sample collection, lesional scalp punch biopsies and peripheral blood were taken from alopecia areata patients. This clone was seen a few times. Its target is not known. General study points: Patients displayed less clarity in TCR sharing than mice, a finding possibly related to HLA. Scalp sequencing captures resident alphabeta T cells of normal skin too. Alopecia totalis/universalis scalp especially showed more expanded CD8+ clones than normal scalp.

The sequence derives from a human donor with alopecia areata. The specimen was CD4+ T cells sorted from blood, collected at week 0.

For the CDR3, the DNA is TGCGCCAGCCGCCTCCTTTCTGCTAGCGGGGACAATGAGCAGTTCTTC. Translation gives CASRLLSASGDNEQFF. The V and J genes are TRBV5-1 and TRBJ2-1; 9 bases align to TRBD2. V lost 7 bases, J lost 5 bases, and 13 bases stayed unmatched. Germline V gene sequence: CDR1 SGHRS, CDR2 YFSETQ. The CDR3 runs to 16 residues. Combining the CDR3 with reference TRBV5-1 and TRBJ2-1 gives the whole variable domain KAGVTQTPRYLIKTRGQQVTLSCSPISGHRSVSWYQQTPGQGLQFLFEYFSETQRNKGNFPGRFSGRQFSNSRSEMNVSTLELGDSALYLCASRLLSASGDNEQFFGPGTRLTVL.